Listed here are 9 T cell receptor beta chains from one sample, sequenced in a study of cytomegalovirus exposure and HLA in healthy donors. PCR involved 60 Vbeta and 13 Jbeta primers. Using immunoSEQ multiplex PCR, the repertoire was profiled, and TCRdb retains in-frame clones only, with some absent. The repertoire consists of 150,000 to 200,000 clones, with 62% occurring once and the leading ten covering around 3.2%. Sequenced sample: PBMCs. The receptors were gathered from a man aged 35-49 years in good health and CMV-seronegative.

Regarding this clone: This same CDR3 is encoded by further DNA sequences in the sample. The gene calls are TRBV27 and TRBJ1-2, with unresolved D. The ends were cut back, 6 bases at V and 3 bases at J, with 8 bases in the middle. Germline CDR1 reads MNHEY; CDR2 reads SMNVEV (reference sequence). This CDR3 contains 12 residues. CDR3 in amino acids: CASRREDYGYTF. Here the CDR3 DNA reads TGTGCCAGCAGGAGGGAGGACTATGGCTACACCTTC.

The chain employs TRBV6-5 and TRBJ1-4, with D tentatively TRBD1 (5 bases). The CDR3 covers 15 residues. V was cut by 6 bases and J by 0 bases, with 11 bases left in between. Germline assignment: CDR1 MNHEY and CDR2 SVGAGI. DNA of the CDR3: TGTGCCAGCAGGGACAAGTTAACAACTAATGAAAAACTGTTTTTT. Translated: CASRDKLTTNEKLFF.

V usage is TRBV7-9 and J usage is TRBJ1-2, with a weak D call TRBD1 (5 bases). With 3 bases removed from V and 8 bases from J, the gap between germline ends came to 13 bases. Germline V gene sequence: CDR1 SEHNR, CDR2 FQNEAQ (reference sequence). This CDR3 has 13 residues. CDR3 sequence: CASSLGRGGGYTF. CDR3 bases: TGTGCCAGCAGCTTGGGTAGGGGTGGCGGCTACACCTTC.

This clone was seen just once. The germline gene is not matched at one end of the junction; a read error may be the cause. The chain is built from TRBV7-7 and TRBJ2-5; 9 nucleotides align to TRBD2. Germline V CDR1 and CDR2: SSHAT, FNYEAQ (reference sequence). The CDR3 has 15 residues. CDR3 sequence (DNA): TGTGCTAGCAGCACAATAGCGGGAGCCCAAGAGACCCAGTACTTC. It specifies CASSTIAGAQETQYF.

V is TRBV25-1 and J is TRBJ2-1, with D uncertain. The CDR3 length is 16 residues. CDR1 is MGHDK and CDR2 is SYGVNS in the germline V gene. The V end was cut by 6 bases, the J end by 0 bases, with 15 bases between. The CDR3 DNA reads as TGTGCCAGCAGCGCCAGGAAGGCGAGCTCCTACAATGAGCAGTTCTTC. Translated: CASSARKASSYNEQFF.

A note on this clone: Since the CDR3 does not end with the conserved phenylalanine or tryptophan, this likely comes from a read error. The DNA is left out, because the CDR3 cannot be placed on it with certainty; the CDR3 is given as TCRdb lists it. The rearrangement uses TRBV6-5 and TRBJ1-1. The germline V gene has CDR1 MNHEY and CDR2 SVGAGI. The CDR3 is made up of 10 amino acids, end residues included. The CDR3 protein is CASSEAAEVL.

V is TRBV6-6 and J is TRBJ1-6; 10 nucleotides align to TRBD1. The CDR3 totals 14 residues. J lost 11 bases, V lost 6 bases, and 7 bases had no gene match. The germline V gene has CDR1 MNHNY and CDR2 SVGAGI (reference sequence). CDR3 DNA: TGTGCCAGCAGCTTCGACAGGGGGCGCGCACCCCTCCACTTT. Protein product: CASSFDRGRAPLHF.

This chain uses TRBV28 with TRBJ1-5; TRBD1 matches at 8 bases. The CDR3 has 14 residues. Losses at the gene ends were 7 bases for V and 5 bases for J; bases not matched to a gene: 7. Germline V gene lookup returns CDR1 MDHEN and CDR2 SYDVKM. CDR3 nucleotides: TGTGCCAGCACCGCCGGGACAGGCTATCAGCCCCAGCATTTT. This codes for CASTAGTGYQPQHF.

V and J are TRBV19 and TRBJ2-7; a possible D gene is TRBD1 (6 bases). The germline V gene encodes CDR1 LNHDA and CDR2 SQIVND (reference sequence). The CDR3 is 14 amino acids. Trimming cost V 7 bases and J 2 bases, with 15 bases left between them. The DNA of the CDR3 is TGTGCCAGTAAAAAAGCGGCAGGGGCCTACGAGCAGTACTTC. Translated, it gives CASKKAAGAYEQYF.